These 20 T cell receptor beta chains were all obtained from the same sample, sequenced in a study of cytomegalovirus exposure and HLA in healthy donors. 60 Vbeta and 13 Jbeta primers were used in PCR. Repertoires were generated with immunoSEQ multiplex PCR, while TCRdb's copy carries only in-frame clones and drops some. In the table there are under 200,000 clones, about 85% of which are singletons. The sequenced material came from PBMCs. The receptor set was obtained from a woman in her fifties or sixties in good health and CMV-seropositive.

This clone was found a few times. The rearrangement joins TRBV29-1 to TRBJ2-6; the D gene is possibly TRBD2 (6 bases). The germline gives CDR1 SQVTM, CDR2 ANQGSEA. V was shortened by 3 bases and J by 1 base, with 13 bases between the two germline ends. This CDR3 is built from 16 residues. CDR3 residues: CSVEGTASSGANVLTF. CDR3 nucleotide sequence: TGCAGCGTTGAGGGGACTGCTTCTTCTGGGGCCAACGTCCTGACTTTC.

This chain connects TRBV28 to TRBJ1-1; 8 bases align to TRBD1. J was trimmed by 3 bases and V by 8 bases; bases with no gene match: 11. CDR1 is MDHEN, CDR2 SYDVKM, per germline. The CDR3 loop spans 15 amino acids. This CDR3 reads CASYLDRVVDTEAFF. The CDR3 nucleotides are TGTGCCAGCTACCTGGACAGGGTGGTAGACACTGAAGCTTTCTTT.

J is TRBJ1-4 and V is TRBV5-4; 8 nucleotides match TRBD1. V lost 0 bases, J lost 6 bases, and 1 base stayed unmatched. Per the germline V gene, CDR1 is SGHNT and CDR2 is YYREEE (reference sequence). This CDR3 has 14 residues. The CDR3 here is CASSLDRGDEKLFF. CDR3 bases: TGTGCCAGCAGCTTGGACAGGGGGGATGAAAAACTGTTTTTT. Combining the CDR3 with reference TRBV5-4 and TRBJ1-4 gives the whole variable domain ETGVTQSPTHLIKTRGQQVTLRCSSQSGHNTVSWYQQALGQGPQFIFQYYREEENGRGNFPPRFSGLQFPNYSSELNVNALELDDSALYLCASSLDRGDEKLFFGSGTQLSVL.

The V and J genes are TRBV28 and TRBJ1-2; maybe TRBD1 (6 bases). The CDR3 loop spans 15 amino acids. Per germline, CDR1 MDHEN and CDR2 SYDVKM. The ends were cut back, 7 bases at V and 7 bases at J, with 22 bases in the middle. The CDR3 sequence is CASTITGGRGGGYTF. In DNA, the CDR3 is TGTGCCAGCACCATAACGGGGGGCCGGGGTGGTGGCTACACCTTC.

This clone was picked up one time. This chain connects TRBV30 to TRBJ1-2, with D maybe TRBD1 (5 bases). V lost 1 base and J lost 3, with 9 bases in between. Germline values: CDR1 GTSNPN, CDR2 SVGIG (reference sequence). This CDR3 has 13 residues. The CDR3 DNA reads as TGTGCCTGGAGTGGTCGGGGGGACTATGGCTACACCTTC. Residues: CAWSGRGDYGYTF.

The table lists this clone with a few counts. The chain couples TRBV4-3 to TRBJ1-5, with a weak D call TRBD1 (6 bases). Trimming stripped 3 bases from V and 5 bases from J, with 11 bases between. This CDR3 is 14 amino acids long. CDR1 is LGHNA, CDR2 YSLEER, per germline. CDR3 in DNA: TGCGCCAGCAGCCACAACAGGGAAGATCAGCCCCAGCATTTT. Translating it yields CASSHNREDQPQHF.

The chain is built from TRBV2 and TRBJ2-7, with TRBD1 matching over 10 bases. Germline CDR1 reads SNHLY; CDR2 reads FYNNEI. The CDR3 extends over 18 amino acids. Trimming took 2 bases from V and 5 from J; bases not matched to a gene: 15. DNA for the CDR3: TGTGCCAGCAGTGAATTCCCCCCGCCGGGACAGGGGATCAACGAGCAGTACTTC. Translating gives CASSEFPPPGQGINEQYF.

The chain joins TRBV29-1 to TRBJ2-7, with D perhaps matching TRBD1 (5 bases). The V end was cut by 5 bases, the J end by 1 base, with 12 bases between. This CDR3 contains 13 residues. CDR1 SQVTM and CDR2 ANQGSEA come from the germline V gene. The CDR3 DNA reads as TGCAGCGTTTTGACAGTCCGTTCCTACGAGCAGTACTTC. Translated, it gives CSVLTVRSYEQYF.

The chain carries TRBV7-2 and TRBJ2-7, with D possibly matching TRBD2 (6 bases). Germline V gene sequence: CDR1 SGHTA, CDR2 FQGNSA. The CDR3 totals 16 residues. V was cut by 6 bases and J by 4 bases, with 22 bases left in between. CDR3 amino acids: CASSPKPAGLGYEQYF. The CDR3 DNA sequence: TGTGCCAGCAGTCCAAAACCCGCGGGGCTCGGTTACGAGCAGTACTTC.

The V call is TRBV30, the J call TRBJ2-7, with D maybe TRBD2 (5 bases). Germline V gives CDR1 GTSNPN, CDR2 SVGIG (reference sequence). Trimming shortened V by 2 bases and J by 3 bases, and 17 bases separated the two germline ends. The CDR3 loop spans 15 amino acids. CDR3 sequence reads: CAWSTPGLQNYEQYF. The CDR3 DNA is TGTGCCTGGAGTACGCCAGGACTCCAAAACTACGAGCAGTACTTC.

V usage is TRBV15 and J usage is TRBJ2-7, with TRBD2 matching 8 bases. Germline-derived CDR1 and CDR2 are LNHNV and YYDKDF (reference sequence). The CDR3 is 16 amino acids. V lost 3 bases and J lost 2; bases outside the gene matches: 9. This chain's CDR3 is CATSSLLTSATYEQYF. CDR3 sequence (DNA): TGTGCCACCAGCAGCTTACTGACTAGCGCGACCTACGAGCAGTACTTC.

The chain joins TRBV2 to TRBJ2-2, with 10 nucleotides matching TRBD2. Germline V lookup: CDR1 SNHLY, CDR2 FYNNEI. Trimming at V came to 2 bases and at J to 5 bases, leaving 14 bases not matched to a gene. The CDR3 covers 19 residues. Written as DNA, the CDR3 is TGTGCCAGCAGTGAACGGGGAACTAGCGGGACTTCGGGAACCGGGGAGCTGTTTTTT. Translating gives CASSERGTSGTSGTGELFF.

This rearrangement joins TRBV29-1 to TRBJ2-1, with TRBD1 matching over 9 bases. Unmatched junction bases numbered 8, after V lost 7 bases and J lost 7 bases. The CDR3 spans 13 residues. Germline CDR1 reads SQVTM; CDR2 reads ANQGSEA. The CDR3 here is CSGWTGERNEQFF. Written as DNA, the CDR3 is TGCAGCGGCTGGACAGGGGAGAGGAATGAGCAGTTCTTC.

This chain connects TRBV7-9 to TRBJ1-4; possible D gene TRBD1, 6 bases. This CDR3 comprises 11 residues. Germline V gene lookup returns CDR1 SEHNR and CDR2 FQNEAQ (reference sequence). Trimming cost V 8 bases and J 7 bases, with 8 bases left between them. The CDR3 spells CASGTLEKLFF. In nucleotides, the CDR3 is TGTGCCAGCGGGACACTTGAAAAACTGTTTTTT.

V is TRBV4-1 and J is TRBJ2-7, with 7 bases identical to TRBD1. The V gene end was trimmed by 4 bases and the J gene end by 8 bases; junction bases not matched to a gene: 11. The CDR3 extends over 14 amino acids. From germline, CDR1 is MGHRA and CDR2 YSYEKL. CDR3 in DNA: TGCGCCAGCAGCCGCCCGGGACAGTTGAACCAGCAGTACTTC. It specifies CASSRPGQLNQQYF.

This clone was detected once. This chain joins TRBV5-1 and TRBJ2-7; D unresolved. The V gene lost 5 bases and the J gene lost 4 bases, with 13 bases spanning the gap. CDR1 is SGHRS, CDR2 YFSETQ, per germline. There are 13 residues in the CDR3. CDR3 DNA: TGCGCCAGCAGACCATTCTCAACTTACGAGCAGTACTTC. Protein product: CASRPFSTYEQYF.

The genes are TRBV27 and TRBJ1-1, with D perhaps matching TRBD1 (5 bases). The CDR3 is 16 residues long. V gave up 4 bases and J gave up 4 bases, with 19 bases separating them. The germline gives CDR1 MNHEY, CDR2 SMNVEV (reference sequence). CDR3 sequence: CASSYIGLRQGTEAFF. In nucleotides, the CDR3 is TGTGCCAGCAGTTATATAGGGTTACGGCAGGGCACTGAAGCTTTCTTT.

Of note for this clone: The germline gene is not matched at one end of the junction; a read error may be the cause. V and J are TRBV7-9 and TRBJ1-1, with unresolved D. CDR3 length: 11 amino acids. The germline gives CDR1 SEHNR, CDR2 FQNEAQ (reference sequence). For the CDR3, the DNA is TGTTCCAGCAGCTTCGACACTGAAGCTTTCTTT. Amino acid sequence: CSSSFDTEAFF.

The chain combines TRBV5-1 with TRBJ1-1, with 7 bases fitting TRBD1. The CDR3 sequence is 14 residues long. The germline V gene encodes CDR1 SGHRS and CDR2 YFSETQ. J gave up 2 bases and V 2 bases, and 3 bases lay outside the gene matches. CDR3 coding DNA: TGCGCCAGCAGCTTATGGACAGGTAACACTGAAGCTTTCTTT. Amino acid sequence: CASSLWTGNTEAFF.

DNA for the CDR3: TGTGCCAGCAGCTTGTCTGGAGGGCGGGATGAGCAGTTCTTC. The encoded protein is CASSLSGGRDEQFF. The chain couples TRBV7-6 to TRBJ2-1; TRBD2 might be the D (6 bases). V lost 3 bases and J lost 8, with 14 bases in between. The CDR3 sequence is 14 residues long. Germline CDR1 SGHVS, CDR2 FNYEAQ.